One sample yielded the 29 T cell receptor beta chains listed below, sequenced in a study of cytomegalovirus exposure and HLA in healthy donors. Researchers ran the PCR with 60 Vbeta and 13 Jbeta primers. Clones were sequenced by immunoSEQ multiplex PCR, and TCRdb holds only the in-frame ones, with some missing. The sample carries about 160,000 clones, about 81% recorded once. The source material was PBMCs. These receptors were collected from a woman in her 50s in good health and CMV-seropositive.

The CDR3 loop reads CASSQGQGGTEAFF. In DNA, the CDR3 is TGTGCCAGCAGCCAAGGACAGGGTGGCACTGAAGCTTTCTTT. The chain joins TRBV5-4 to TRBJ1-1; 8 nucleotides align to TRBD1. In germline, CDR1 is SGHNT, CDR2 YYREEE (reference sequence). The CDR3 is made up of 14 amino acids. After removal of 4 bases from V and 4 bases from J, the junction contained 6 bases not matched to a gene.

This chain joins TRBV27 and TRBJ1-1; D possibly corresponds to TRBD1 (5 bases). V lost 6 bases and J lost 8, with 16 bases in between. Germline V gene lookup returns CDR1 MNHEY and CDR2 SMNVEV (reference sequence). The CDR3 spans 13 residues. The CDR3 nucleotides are TGTGCCAGCAGCCCGGGGGGAAGGCGAGAAGCTTTCTTT. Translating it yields CASSPGGRREAFF.

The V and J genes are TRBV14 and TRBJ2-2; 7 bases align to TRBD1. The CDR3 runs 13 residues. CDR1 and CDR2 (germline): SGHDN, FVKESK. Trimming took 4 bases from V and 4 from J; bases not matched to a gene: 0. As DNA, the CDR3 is TGTGCCAGCAGCCGACAGGGCACCGGGGAGCTGTTTTTT. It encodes CASSRQGTGELFF. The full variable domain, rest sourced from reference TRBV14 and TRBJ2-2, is EAGVTQFPSHSVIEKGQTVTLRCDPISGHDNLYWYRRVMGKEIKFLLHFVKESKQDESGMPNNRFLAERTGGTYSTLKVQPAELEDSGVYFCASSRQGTGELFFGEGSRLTVL.

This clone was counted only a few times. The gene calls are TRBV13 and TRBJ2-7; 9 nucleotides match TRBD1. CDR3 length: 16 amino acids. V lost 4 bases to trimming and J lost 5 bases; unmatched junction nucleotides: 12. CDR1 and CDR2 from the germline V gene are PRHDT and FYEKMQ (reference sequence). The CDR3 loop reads CASSWNIQGADHEQYF. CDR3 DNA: TGTGCCAGCAGCTGGAACATACAGGGGGCCGACCACGAGCAGTACTTC.

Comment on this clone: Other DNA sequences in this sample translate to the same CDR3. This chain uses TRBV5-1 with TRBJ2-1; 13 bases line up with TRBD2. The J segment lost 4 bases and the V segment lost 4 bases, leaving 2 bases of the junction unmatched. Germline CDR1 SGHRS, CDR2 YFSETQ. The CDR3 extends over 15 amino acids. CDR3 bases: TGCGCCAGCAGCCAGACTAGCGGGGGGTACAATGAGCAGTTCTTC. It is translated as CASSQTSGGYNEQFF.

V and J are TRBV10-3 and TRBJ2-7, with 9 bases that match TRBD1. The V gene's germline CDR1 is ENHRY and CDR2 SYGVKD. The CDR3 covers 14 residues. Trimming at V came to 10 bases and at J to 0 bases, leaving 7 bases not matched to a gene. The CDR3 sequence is CATLKTGGSYEQYF. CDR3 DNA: TGTGCCACCCTTAAGACAGGGGGCTCCTACGAGCAGTACTTC.

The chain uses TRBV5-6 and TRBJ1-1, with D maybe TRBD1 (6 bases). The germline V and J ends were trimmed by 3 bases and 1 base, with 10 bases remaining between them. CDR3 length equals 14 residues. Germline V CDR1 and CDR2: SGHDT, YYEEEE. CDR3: CASSYRQENTEAFF. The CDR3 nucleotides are TGTGCCAGCAGCTACCGACAGGAGAACACTGAAGCTTTCTTT. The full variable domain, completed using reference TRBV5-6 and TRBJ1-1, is DAGVTQSPTHLIKTRGQQVTLRCSPKSGHDTVSWYQQALGQGPQFIFQYYEEEERQRGNFPDRFSGHQFPNYSSELNVNALLLGDSALYLCASSYRQENTEAFFGQGTRLTVV.

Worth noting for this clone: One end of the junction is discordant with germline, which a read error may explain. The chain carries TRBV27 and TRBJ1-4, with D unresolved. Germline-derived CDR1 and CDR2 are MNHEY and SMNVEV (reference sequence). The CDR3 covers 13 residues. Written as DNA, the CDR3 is TGTACCAGCAGGCGGGCAACTAATGAAAAACTGTTTTTT. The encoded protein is CTSRRATNEKLFF.

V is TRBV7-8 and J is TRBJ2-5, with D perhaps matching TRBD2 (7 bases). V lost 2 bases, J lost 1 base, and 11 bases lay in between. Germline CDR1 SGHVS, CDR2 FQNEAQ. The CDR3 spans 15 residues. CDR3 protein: CASSLMRGPQETQYF. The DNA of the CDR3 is TGTGCCAGCAGCTTAATGCGGGGGCCCCAAGAGACCCAGTACTTC.

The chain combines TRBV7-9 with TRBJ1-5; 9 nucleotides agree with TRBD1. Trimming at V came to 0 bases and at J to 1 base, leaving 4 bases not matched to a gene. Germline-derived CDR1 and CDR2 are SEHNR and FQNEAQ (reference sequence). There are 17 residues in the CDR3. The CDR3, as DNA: TGTGCCAGCAGCTTAGCCGAGGGACAGGGAAGCAATCAGCCCCAGCATTTT. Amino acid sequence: CASSLAEGQGSNQPQHF.

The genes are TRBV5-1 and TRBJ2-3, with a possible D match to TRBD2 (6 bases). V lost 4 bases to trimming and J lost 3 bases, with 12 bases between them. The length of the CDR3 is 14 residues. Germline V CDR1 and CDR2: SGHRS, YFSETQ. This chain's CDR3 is CASSRGGVTDTQYF. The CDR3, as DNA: TGCGCCAGCAGCAGAGGCGGGGTAACAGATACGCAGTATTTT.

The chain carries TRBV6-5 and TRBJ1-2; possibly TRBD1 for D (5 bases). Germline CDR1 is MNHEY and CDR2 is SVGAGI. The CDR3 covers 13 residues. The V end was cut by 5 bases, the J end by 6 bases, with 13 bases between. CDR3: CASSPNGADGYTF. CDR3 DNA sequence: TGTGCCAGCAGTCCGAATGGGGCGGATGGCTACACCTTC.

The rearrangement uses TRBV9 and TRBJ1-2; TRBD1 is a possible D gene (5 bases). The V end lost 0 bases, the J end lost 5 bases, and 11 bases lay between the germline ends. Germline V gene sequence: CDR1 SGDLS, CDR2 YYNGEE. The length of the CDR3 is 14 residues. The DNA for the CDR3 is TGTGCCAGCAGCGTAGACTCAGGGTTGTATGGCTACACCTTC. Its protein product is CASSVDSGLYGYTF. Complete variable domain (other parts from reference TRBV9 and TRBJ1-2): DSGVTQTPKHLITATGQRVTLRCSPRSGDLSVYWYQQSLDQGLQFLIQYYNGEERAKGNILERFSAQQFPDLHSELNLSSLELGDSALYFCASSVDSGLYGYTFGSGTRLTVV.

This CDR3 reads CSGSDRVGEKLFF. The CDR3 DNA reads TGCAGCGGCTCGGACAGGGTCGGGGAAAAACTGTTTTTT. The gene calls are TRBV29-1 and TRBJ1-4, with 8 bases aligning to TRBD1. Unmatched junction bases numbered 9, after V lost 7 bases and J lost 8 bases. Germline V lookup: CDR1 SQVTM, CDR2 ANQGSEA. There are 13 residues in the CDR3.

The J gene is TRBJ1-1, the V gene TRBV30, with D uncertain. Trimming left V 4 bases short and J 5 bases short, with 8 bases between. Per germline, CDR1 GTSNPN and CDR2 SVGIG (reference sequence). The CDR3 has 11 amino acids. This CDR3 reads CAWKSGTEAFF. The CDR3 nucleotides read TGTGCCTGGAAATCGGGGACTGAAGCTTTCTTT.

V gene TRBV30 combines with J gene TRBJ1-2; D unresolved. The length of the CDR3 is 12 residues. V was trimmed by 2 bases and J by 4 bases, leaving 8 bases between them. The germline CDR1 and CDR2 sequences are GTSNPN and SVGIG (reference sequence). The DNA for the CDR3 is TGTGCCTGGAGTCCGGGAAGCTATGGCTACACCTTC. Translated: CAWSPGSYGYTF. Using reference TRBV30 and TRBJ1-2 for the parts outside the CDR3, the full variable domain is SQTIHQWPATLVQPVGSPLSLECTVEGTSNPNLYWYRQAAGRGLQLLFYSVGIGQISSEVPQNLSASRPQDRQFILSSKKLLLSDSGFYLCAWSPGSYGYTFGSGTRLTVV.

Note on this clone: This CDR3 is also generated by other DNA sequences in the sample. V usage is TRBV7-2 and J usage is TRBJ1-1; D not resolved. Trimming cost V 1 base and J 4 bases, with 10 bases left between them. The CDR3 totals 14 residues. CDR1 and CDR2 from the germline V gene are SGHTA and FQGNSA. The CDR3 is CASSLGSGGTEAFF. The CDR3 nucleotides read TGTGCCAGCAGCTTAGGTTCGGGAGGCACTGAAGCTTTCTTT.

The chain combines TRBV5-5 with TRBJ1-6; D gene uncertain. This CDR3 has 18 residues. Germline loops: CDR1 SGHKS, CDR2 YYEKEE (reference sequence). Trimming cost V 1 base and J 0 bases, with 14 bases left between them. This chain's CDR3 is CASSLIPGGFSYNSPLHF. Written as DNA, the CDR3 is TGTGCCAGCAGCTTGATACCGGGAGGTTTCTCCTATAATTCACCCCTCCACTTT.

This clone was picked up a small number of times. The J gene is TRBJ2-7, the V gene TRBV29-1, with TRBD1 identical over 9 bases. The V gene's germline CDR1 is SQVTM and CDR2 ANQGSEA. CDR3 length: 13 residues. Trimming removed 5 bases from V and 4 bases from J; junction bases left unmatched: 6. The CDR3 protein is CSVWNRGLYEQYF. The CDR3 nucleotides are TGCAGCGTTTGGAACAGGGGGCTGTACGAGCAGTACTTC.

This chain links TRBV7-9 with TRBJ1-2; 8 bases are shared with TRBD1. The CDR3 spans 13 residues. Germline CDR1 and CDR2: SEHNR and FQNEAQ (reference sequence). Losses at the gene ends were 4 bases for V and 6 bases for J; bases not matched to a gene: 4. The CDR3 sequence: CASSSAGGDGYTF. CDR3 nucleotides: TGTGCCAGCAGCTCGGCAGGGGGCGATGGCTACACCTTC.

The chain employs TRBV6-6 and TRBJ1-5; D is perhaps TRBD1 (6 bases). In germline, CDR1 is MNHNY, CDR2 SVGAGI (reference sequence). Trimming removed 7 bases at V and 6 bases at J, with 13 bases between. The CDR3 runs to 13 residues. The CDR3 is CASTTGSVQPQHF. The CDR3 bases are TGTGCCAGCACAACAGGGTCGGTTCAGCCCCAGCATTTT.

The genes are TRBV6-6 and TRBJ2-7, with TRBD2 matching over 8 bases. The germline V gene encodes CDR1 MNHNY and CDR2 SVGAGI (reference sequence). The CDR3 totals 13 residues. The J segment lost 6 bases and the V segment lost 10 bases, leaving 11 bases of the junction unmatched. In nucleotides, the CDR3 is TGTGCCACCGCACCGGGACTAGGGGGCGAGCAGTACTTC. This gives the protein CATAPGLGGEQYF.

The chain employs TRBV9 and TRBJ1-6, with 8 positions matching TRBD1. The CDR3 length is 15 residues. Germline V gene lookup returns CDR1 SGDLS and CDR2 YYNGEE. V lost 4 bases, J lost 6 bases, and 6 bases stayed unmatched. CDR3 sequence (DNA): TGTGCCAGCAGCCAGGACAGGGCCTTTAATTCACCCCTCCACTTT. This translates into CASSQDRAFNSPLHF. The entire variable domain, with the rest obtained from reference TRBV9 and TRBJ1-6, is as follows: DSGVTQTPKHLITATGQRVTLRCSPRSGDLSVYWYQQSLDQGLQFLIQYYNGEERAKGNILERFSAQQFPDLHSELNLSSLELGDSALYFCASSQDRAFNSPLHFGNGTRLTVT.

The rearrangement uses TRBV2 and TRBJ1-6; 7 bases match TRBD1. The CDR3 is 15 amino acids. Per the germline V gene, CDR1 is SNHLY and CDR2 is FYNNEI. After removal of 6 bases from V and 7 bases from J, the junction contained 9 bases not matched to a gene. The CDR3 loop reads CASRDLTGRNSPLHF. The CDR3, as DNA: TGTGCCAGCAGAGACTTGACAGGGCGAAATTCACCCCTCCACTTT.

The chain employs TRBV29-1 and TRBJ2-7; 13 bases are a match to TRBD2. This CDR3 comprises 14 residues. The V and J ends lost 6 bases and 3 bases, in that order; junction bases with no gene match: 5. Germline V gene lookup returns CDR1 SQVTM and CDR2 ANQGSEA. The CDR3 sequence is CSVATSGGNYEQYF. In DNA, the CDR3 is TGCAGCGTGGCGACTAGCGGGGGGAACTACGAGCAGTACTTC.

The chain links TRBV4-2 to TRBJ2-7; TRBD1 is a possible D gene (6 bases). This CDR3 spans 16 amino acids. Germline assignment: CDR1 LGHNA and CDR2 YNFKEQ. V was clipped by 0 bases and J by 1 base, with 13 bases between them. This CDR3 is CASSQEFSGASYEQYF. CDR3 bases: TGTGCCAGCAGCCAAGAATTCTCAGGGGCTTCCTACGAGCAGTACTTC.

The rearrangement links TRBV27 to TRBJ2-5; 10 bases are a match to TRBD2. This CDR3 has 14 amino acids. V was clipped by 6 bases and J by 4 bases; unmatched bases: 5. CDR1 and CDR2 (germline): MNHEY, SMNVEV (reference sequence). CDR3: CASRSSGGGETQYF. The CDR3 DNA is TGTGCCAGCAGGTCTAGCGGGGGCGGAGAGACCCAGTACTTC.

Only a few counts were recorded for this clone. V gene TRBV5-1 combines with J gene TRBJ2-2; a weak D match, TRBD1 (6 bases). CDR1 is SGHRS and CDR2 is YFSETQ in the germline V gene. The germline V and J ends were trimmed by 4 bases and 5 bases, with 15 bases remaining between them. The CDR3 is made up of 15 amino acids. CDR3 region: CASSGQGLSTGELFF. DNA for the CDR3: TGCGCCAGCAGCGGGCAGGGGCTGAGTACCGGGGAGCTGTTTTTT.

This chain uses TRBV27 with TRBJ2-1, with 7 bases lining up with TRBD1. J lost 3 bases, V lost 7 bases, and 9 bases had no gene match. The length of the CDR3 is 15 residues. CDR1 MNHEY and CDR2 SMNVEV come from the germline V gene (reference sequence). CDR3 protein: CASKLDRAVYNEQFF. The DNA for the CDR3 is TGTGCCAGCAAACTCGACAGGGCCGTCTACAATGAGCAGTTCTTC.